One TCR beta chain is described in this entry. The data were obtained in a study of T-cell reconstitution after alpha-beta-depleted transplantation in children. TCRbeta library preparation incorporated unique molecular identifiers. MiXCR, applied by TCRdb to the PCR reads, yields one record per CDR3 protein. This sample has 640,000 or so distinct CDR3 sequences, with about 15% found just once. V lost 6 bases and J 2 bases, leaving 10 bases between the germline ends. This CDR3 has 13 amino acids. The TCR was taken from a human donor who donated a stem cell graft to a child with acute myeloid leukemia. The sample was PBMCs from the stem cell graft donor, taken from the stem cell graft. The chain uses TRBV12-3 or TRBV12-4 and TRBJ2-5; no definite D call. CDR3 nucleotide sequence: TGTGCCAGCAGGCCCACCTTACAAGAGACCCAGTACTTC. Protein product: CASRPTLQETQYF.